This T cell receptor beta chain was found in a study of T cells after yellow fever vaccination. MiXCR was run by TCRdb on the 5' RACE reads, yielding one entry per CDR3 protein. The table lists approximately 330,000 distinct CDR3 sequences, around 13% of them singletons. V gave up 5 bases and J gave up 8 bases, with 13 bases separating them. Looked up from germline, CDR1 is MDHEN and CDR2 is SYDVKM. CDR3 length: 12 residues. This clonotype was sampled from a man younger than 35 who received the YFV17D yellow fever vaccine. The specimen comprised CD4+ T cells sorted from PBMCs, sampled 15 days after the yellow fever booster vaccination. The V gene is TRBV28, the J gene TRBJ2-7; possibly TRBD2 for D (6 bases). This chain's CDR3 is CASSLAEGQQYV. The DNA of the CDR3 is TGTGCCAGCAGTCTCGCGGAGGGTCAGCAGTACGTC.